The 26 T cell receptor beta chains below were found in one sample sequenced in a study of blood T cell repertoires in COVID-19. Some clones are missing from TCRdb's copy, which holds only in-frame ones; the method was immunoSEQ multiplex PCR. In the table there are about 190,000 clones, about 77% of which are singletons. The sample comprised peripheral blood. The receptors were gathered from a woman of 80 years or more with active or convalescent COVID-19.

The J gene is TRBJ2-7, the V gene TRBV3-1 (or the pseudogene TRBV3-2), with TRBD2 matching 9 bases. Germline V lookup: CDR1 LGHDT, CDR2 YNNKEL (reference sequence). The trim removed 2 bases at V and 2 bases at J, leaving 4 bases unmatched. There are 15 residues in the CDR3. CDR3 amino acids: CASSQIAGVTYEQYF. The CDR3 nucleotides are TGTGCCAGCAGCCAAATAGCGGGGGTTACCTACGAGCAGTACTTC.

This chain connects TRBV6-2 or TRBV6-3 to TRBJ2-7; 10 bases align to TRBD1. The V gene end was trimmed by 2 bases and the J gene end by 2 bases; junction bases not matched to a gene: 3. CDR1 is MNHEY, CDR2 SVGEGT, per germline. This CDR3 contains 15 residues. CDR3 nucleotides: TGTGCCAGCAGTTACAGGGGACAGGGGACCTACGAGCAGTACTTC. It encodes CASSYRGQGTYEQYF.

A note on this clone: The germline gene is not matched at one end of the junction; a read error may be the cause. The chain employs TRBV19 and TRBJ1-5; 7 nucleotides agree with TRBD1. Germline loops: CDR1 LNHDA, CDR2 SQIVND (reference sequence). The CDR3 contains 13 residues. CDR3 in DNA: TGTGCCAGTAGTGTACAGGGGAATCAGCTCCAGCATTTT. This encodes CASSVQGNQLQHF. Supplemented by reference TRBV19 and TRBJ1-5, the full variable domain reads DGGITQSPKYLFRKEGQNVTLSCEQNLNHDAMYWYRQDPGQGLRLIYYSQIVNDFQKGDIAEGYSVSREKKESFPLTVTSAQKNPTAFYLCASSVQGNQLQHFGDGTRLSIL.

In its sample, this clone was seen once. The chain carries TRBV4-3 and TRBJ1-2; maybe TRBD1 (6 bases). Between the trimmed V and J ends, which lost 0 bases and 8 bases, there was a span of 22 bases. The CDR3 covers 17 residues. CDR1 LGHNA and CDR2 YSLEER come from the germline V gene. In DNA, the CDR3 is TGCGCCAGCAGCCAAGACATAACGGGGGGGCCGACGAGCGGCTACACCTTC. It translates to CASSQDITGGPTSGYTF.

This chain joins TRBV28 and TRBJ2-3, with 9 nucleotides matching TRBD2. This CDR3 has 15 residues. CDR1 and CDR2 from the germline V gene are MDHEN and SYDVKM. Trimming cost V 8 bases and J 4 bases; bases outside gene matches: 10. CDR3 DNA sequence: TGTGCCAGCTCCTCTGCGGGGGGGGGCGCAGATACGCAGTATTTT. Translated, it gives CASSSAGGGADTQYF. The full variable domain, in which reference TRBV28 and TRBJ2-3 provide the parts outside the CDR3, is DVKVTQSSRYLVKRTGEKVFLECVQDMDHENMFWYRQDPGLGLRLIYFSYDVKMKEKGDIPEGYSVSREKKERFSLILESASTNQTSMYLCASSSAGGGADTQYFGPGTRLTVL.

Points on this clone: This specimen includes other DNA sequences encoding the same CDR3. The chain links TRBV5-1 to TRBJ1-6; D gene uncertain. The V and J ends lost 0 bases and 10 bases respectively, with 8 bases between them. Per germline, CDR1 SGHRS and CDR2 YFSETQ. The CDR3 consists of 13 residues. The CDR3 nucleotides read TGCGCCAGCAGCTTGGCCGGTTACTCACCCCTCCACTTT. Translated, it gives CASSLAGYSPLHF.

V is TRBV2 and J is TRBJ2-3, with 12 bases aligning to TRBD2. Germline-derived CDR1 and CDR2 are SNHLY and FYNNEI. With 4 bases clipped from V and 1 base from J, the junction kept 3 bases outside the gene matches. This CDR3 spans 16 amino acids. The DNA for the CDR3 is TGTGCCAGCAGTGGATCTAGCGGGGGGGGCACAGATACGCAGTATTTT. It translates to CASSGSSGGGTDTQYF.

The chain is built from TRBV9 and TRBJ1-6; D is perhaps TRBD1 (6 bases). There are 14 residues in the CDR3. Germline V gene sequence: CDR1 SGDLS, CDR2 YYNGEE. V lost 0 bases and J lost 10, with 11 bases in between. CDR3 in amino acids: CASSVGTVKSPLHF. CDR3 bases: TGTGCCAGCAGCGTAGGGACAGTGAAATCACCCCTCCACTTT.

This clone was detected only a few times. The CDR3 reads CATSDSGGQGHGSGYTF. As DNA, the CDR3 is TGTGCCACCAGTGATTCCGGGGGGCAGGGTCATGGTAGTGGCTACACCTTC. This chain joins TRBV24-1 and TRBJ1-2, with a weak D call TRBD1 (6 bases). This CDR3 contains 17 residues. The V gene lost 2 bases and the J gene lost 7 bases, with 22 bases spanning the gap. Germline V gene lookup returns CDR1 KGHDR and CDR2 SFDVKD.

The V and J genes are TRBV4-1 and TRBJ1-5; D is undetermined. Trimming took off 0 bases at V and 7 bases at J, with 10 bases between the two ends. The CDR3 consists of 14 residues. CDR1 MGHRA and CDR2 YSYEKL come from the germline V gene. CDR3 DNA sequence: TGCGCCAGCAGCCAAGATAGCTTAGGCCAGCCCCAGCATTTT. Protein: CASSQDSLGQPQHF.

The chain is built from TRBV10-3 and TRBJ1-2, with TRBD1 matching 8 bases. The CDR3 runs to 12 residues. With 6 bases clipped from V and 4 bases from J, the junction kept 1 base outside the gene matches. Germline loops: CDR1 ENHRY, CDR2 SYGVKD. The CDR3, as DNA: TGTGCCATCAGCGGACAGGGCTATGGCTACACCTTC. Translation gives CAISGQGYGYTF.

The chain couples TRBV2 to TRBJ2-3, with 16 bases fitting TRBD2. Per germline, CDR1 SNHLY and CDR2 FYNNEI. CDR3 length: 15 amino acids. The ends lost 6 bases at V and 6 bases at J; junction bases unmatched: 3. In DNA, the CDR3 is TGTGCCAGCAGCGGGACTAGCGGGGGGGATGATACGCAGTATTTT. Translation: CASSGTSGGDDTQYF.

This clone occurred many times. The chain carries TRBV27 and TRBJ2-5, with D tentatively TRBD1 (5 bases). This CDR3 is built from 13 residues. Trimming cost V 8 bases and J 5 bases, with 15 bases left between them. Germline CDR1 reads MNHEY; CDR2 reads SMNVEV (reference sequence). For the CDR3, the DNA is TGTGCCAGCGGCAACCCCTACAGGGAGACCCAGTACTTC. Amino acid sequence: CASGNPYRETQYF.

CDR3 region: CASSQNRVAEAFF. CDR3 DNA sequence: TGTGCCAGCAGTCAGAACAGGGTCGCTGAAGCTTTCTTT. The genes are TRBV6-2 or TRBV6-3 and TRBJ1-1; maybe TRBD1 (6 bases). Germline CDR1 is MNHEY and CDR2 is SVGEGT. The CDR3 contains 13 residues. Trimming stripped 5 bases from V and 6 bases from J, with 13 bases between.

This clone was recorded a few times. CDR3: CASSYPPTGGSEQFF. CDR3 nucleotides: TGTGCCAGCAGCTACCCGCCTACGGGGGGCAGTGAGCAGTTCTTC. This sequence joins TRBV3-1 (or the pseudogene TRBV3-2) and TRBJ2-1, with TRBD2 as a possible D gene (7 bases). CDR3 length: 15 residues. The ends were cut back, 5 bases at V and 9 bases at J, with 20 bases in the middle. The germline CDR1 and CDR2 sequences are LGHDT and YNNKEL (reference sequence).

The V and J genes are TRBV3-1 (or the pseudogene TRBV3-2) and TRBJ2-1; the match to TRBD2 covers 12 bases. The CDR3 has 15 amino acids. Germline V gene sequence: CDR1 LGHDT, CDR2 YNNKEL (reference sequence). V was clipped by 1 base and J by 10 bases; unmatched bases: 5. The CDR3 protein is CASSQVLAGGPEQFF. The CDR3 nucleotides are TGTGCCAGCAGCCAAGTGCTAGCGGGGGGGCCGGAGCAGTTCTTC.

The gene calls are TRBV5-1 and TRBJ2-5; 9 bases line up with TRBD1. V was pared by 3 bases and J by 3 bases, with 3 bases of the junction left unmatched. Per the germline V gene, CDR1 is SGHRS and CDR2 is YFSETQ. This CDR3 is 14 amino acids long. The CDR3 DNA follows: TGCGCCAGCAGCTCGACAGGGGGGGAAGAGACCCAGTACTTC. Translating gives CASSSTGGEETQYF.

The rearrangement uses TRBV5-1 and TRBJ2-1; 9 bases map to TRBD2. CDR1 is SGHRS, CDR2 YFSETQ, per germline. The CDR3 has 15 amino acids. V lost 1 base and J lost 4; bases outside the gene matches: 3. The CDR3 DNA reads TGCGCCAGCAGCTTGAGTCTAGCGGGGTACAATGAGCAGTTCTTC. As protein: CASSLSLAGYNEQFF.

The V and J genes are TRBV30 and TRBJ1-1, with a possible D match to TRBD1 (5 bases). V lost 3 bases, J lost 1 base, and 12 bases lay in between. Germline CDR1 GTSNPN, CDR2 SVGIG (reference sequence). CDR3 size: 14 residues. The DNA of the CDR3 is TGTGCCTGGAGGTACCAGGGCAAGAACACTGAAGCTTTCTTT. It is translated as CAWRYQGKNTEAFF.

The rearrangement joins TRBV7-2 to TRBJ2-2; 9 bases are a match to TRBD1. This CDR3 comprises 17 residues. Germline CDR1 reads SGHTA; CDR2 reads FQGNSA. Trimming at V came to 6 bases and at J to 6 bases, leaving 14 bases not matched to a gene. CDR3 sequence (DNA): TGTGCCAGCAGTCCGGACAGGGGAATTCTCTATGCCGGGGAGCTGTTTTTT. Translating it yields CASSPDRGILYAGELFF.

This chain joins TRBV6-2 or TRBV6-3 and TRBJ1-1; D uncertain. CDR1 is MNHEY, CDR2 SVGEGT, per germline. There are 14 residues in the CDR3. With 5 bases removed from V and 4 bases from J, the gap between germline ends came to 14 bases. The CDR3 DNA reads TGTGCCAGCAGTCAGACGGGATTTATCACTGAAGCTTTCTTT. Protein: CASSQTGFITEAFF.

The chain recombines TRBV12-3 or TRBV12-4 with TRBJ2-3; D gene ambiguous. V dropped 7 bases and J dropped 13 bases, with 6 bases sitting between them. This CDR3 has 8 amino acids. The CDR3 protein is CASTPEYF. In DNA, the CDR3 is TGTGCCAGCACCCCCGAGTATTTT.

The chain couples TRBV5-5 to TRBJ2-3, with D possibly TRBD2 on 5 matching bases. Between the trimmed V and J ends, which lost 1 base and 3 bases, there was a span of 6 bases. The CDR3 length is 13 residues. Germline V lookup: CDR1 SGHKS, CDR2 YYEKEE (reference sequence). Here the CDR3 reads CASSLTRTDTQYF. CDR3 nucleotides: TGTGCCAGCAGCTTGACTAGAACAGATACGCAGTATTTT. The variable domain in full, completed from reference TRBV5-5 and TRBJ2-3, reads DAGVTQSPTHLIKTRGQQVTLRCSPISGHKSVSWYQQVLGQGPQFIFQYYEKEERGRGNFPDRFSARQFPNYSSELNVNALLLGDSALYLCASSLTRTDTQYFGPGTRLTVL.

This sequence joins TRBV30 and TRBJ1-2; 7 nucleotides line up with TRBD1. J lost 5 bases, V lost 7 bases, and 13 bases had no gene match. The CDR3 consists of 14 residues. The germline V gene has CDR1 GTSNPN and CDR2 SVGIG (reference sequence). This CDR3 reads CALTLQGHGYGYTF. The CDR3 bases are TGTGCCTTAACATTACAGGGGCATGGATATGGCTACACCTTC.

This clone was counted between two and nine times. V gene TRBV21-1 combines with J gene TRBJ1-2; TRBD1 is the table's D call, not checked against the DNA. TRBV21-1 is a pseudogene. CDR3 length: 15 residues. The CDR3 nucleotides are TGTGCCAGCAGCACGCCGAGTACAGAACTGTATGGCTACACCTTC. This sequence encodes CASSTPSTELYGYTF.

The chain uses TRBV5-1 and TRBJ1-1; possibly TRBD1 for D (5 bases). Germline V gene sequence: CDR1 SGHRS, CDR2 YFSETQ. This CDR3 is built from 17 residues. Deletions cut 0 bases from V and 7 bases from J, with 22 bases between. CDR3: CASSLAPAGQPASEAFF. In DNA, the CDR3 is TGCGCCAGCAGCTTGGCCCCGGCAGGGCAGCCCGCCAGTGAAGCTTTCTTT.